The clone carrying this T cell receptor beta chain was seen more than once but under ten times. This sample was taken from a study of cytomegalovirus exposure and HLA in healthy donors. Trimming took off 5 bases at V and 7 bases at J, with 15 bases between the two ends. This CDR3 has 14 amino acids. Germline values: CDR1 SGHNT, CDR2 YENEEA. A multiplex PCR was run with 60 Vbeta primers and 13 Jbeta primers. Libraries were prepared by immunoSEQ multiplex PCR; TCRdb keeps only in-frame clonotypes and omits some of them. Of tens of thousands of clones in the sample, over 60% are singletons; the top ten hold 3.5% to 4.5%.

J is TRBJ1-5 and V is TRBV11-3; D gene uncertain. This TCR came from a middle-aged man in good health and CMV-seronegative. Sequenced input: PBMCs. The CDR3 sequence: CASSPLRDWQPQHF. The DNA of the CDR3 is TGTGCCAGCAGCCCACTTAGAGATTGGCAGCCCCAGCATTTT.